Listed below are T cell receptor beta chains from one sample, sequenced in a study of blood T cell repertoires in COVID-19. Measured with immunoSEQ multiplex PCR; TCRdb has only the in-frame clones, and not every one. The data contain 250,000 to 350,000 clones, approximately 93% of them seen just once; the ten biggest clones take up 2.2%. The sample taken for sequencing was peripheral blood. These receptors came from a woman younger than 45 with COVID-19, enrolled during active disease. The CDR3 runs from the conserved cysteine through the conserved F or W. Each record gives: D gene, J gene, V gene, clone size, CDR3 DNA, CDR3 protein. The D gene is left open where the match is weak. Size tells how often a clone was seen (once, few, many) or the class of an expanded clone, and some rows leave it out.

TRBD2 | TRBJ2-3 | TRBV9 | once | TGTGGCAGCAGCGAAACTAGCGGGAGGGGAGATACGCAGTATTTT | CGSSETSGRGDTQYF
- | TRBJ2-7 | TRBV2 | - | TGTGCCAGCAGTGAAGGTCCGCCAGGGCCTTTC | CASSEGPPGPF
- | TRBJ2-2 | TRBV24-1 | - | TGTGCCACCGGCACAGCTTCGAACACCGGGGAGCTGTTTTTT | CATGTASNTGELFF
- | TRBJ2-1 | TRBV3-1/TRBV3-2 | - | TGTGCCAGCAGCCAAGCGGTAGCCTACAATGAGCAGTTCTTC | CASSQAVAYNEQFF
- | TRBJ2-7 | TRBV11-2 | - | TGTGCCAGCAGCCGCTCGGAGGGTAGTAAAACCTACGAGCAGTACTTC | CASSRSEGSKTYEQYF
- | TRBJ1-1 | TRBV6-2/TRBV6-3 | - | TGTGCCAGCAGTTACAGTTTCCGGGTTGGTATGAACACTGAAGCTTTCTTT | CASSYSFRVGMNTEAFF
TRBD1 | TRBJ1-5 | TRBV15 | - | TGTGCCACCAGCCTCAGGGCCCGACAGGGCATAGGGAACAATCAGCCCCAGCATTTT | CATSLRARQGIGNNQPQHF
- | TRBJ1-4 | TRBV10-2 | - | TGCGCCAGCCGGGGGGGCGGTGAAAAACTGTTTTTT | CASRGGGEKLFF
- | TRBJ1-4 | TRBV23-1 | - | TGCGCCAGCAGTCAATCGGCCAAGGGGTGGGATGAAAAACTGTTTTTT | CASSQSAKGWDEKLFF
- | TRBJ1-4 | TRBV28 | - | TGTGCCAGCAGTCAGACACGGTATCCAGAAAAACTGTTTTTT | CASSQTRYPEKLFF
- | TRBJ1-1 | TRBV27 | - | TGTGCCAGCAGTTTTACGGTGATGAACACTGAAGCTTTCTTT | CASSFTVMNTEAFF
TRBD2 | TRBJ2-1 | TRBV9 | - | TGTGCCAGCAGCGTAGTCCTAGCGGGACACAATGAGCAGTTCTTC | CASSVVLAGHNEQFF
- | TRBJ1-6 | TRBV3-1/TRBV3-2 | - | TGTGCCAGCAGCCTCGGGCCGGGGACTGGTCATTCACCCCTCCACTTT | CASSLGPGTGHSPLHF
- | TRBJ1-2 | TRBV4-1 | - | TGCGCCAGCAGCCCACAAATCGACGGTAGGGGGTTTGGCTACACCTTC | CASSPQIDGRGFGYTF
TRBD1 | TRBJ1-2 | TRBV5-6 | - | TGTGCCAGCAGCACGACAGGGGGCGGGAGTTATGGCTACACCTTC | CASSTTGGGSYGYTF
- | TRBJ2-1 | TRBV11-1 | - | TGTGCCAGCGGAGAAGACGGTTACAATGAGCAGTTCTTC | CASGEDGYNEQFF
TRBD1 | TRBJ2-2 | TRBV24-1 | - | TGTGCCACCAGTGAGGCGGGACAGGGGGCCACCGGGGAGCTGTTTTTT | CATSEAGQGATGELFF
- | TRBJ1-1 | TRBV5-1 | - | TGCGCCAGCAGCCGACAGGTGAACACTGAAGCTTTCTTT | CASSRQVNTEAFF
- | TRBJ2-1 | TRBV7-9 | - | TGTGCCAGCAGCTTTTATCCGGATGAGCAGTTCTTC | CASSFYPDEQFF
- | TRBJ2-1 | TRBV24-1 | - | TGTGCCACCAGTGATTCGGTTGCTAGCTCCTACAATGAGCAGTTCTTC | CATSDSVASSYNEQFF
TRBD1 | TRBJ1-3 | TRBV28 | - | TGTGCCAGCAGTCCTCACACAGGGGGGGGAAACACCATATATTTT | CASSPHTGGGNTIYF
- | TRBJ1-1 | TRBV27 | - | TGTGCCAGCAGTTTATGGGGGGGGAACACTGAAGCTTTCTTT | CASSLWGGNTEAFF
- | TRBJ1-6 | TRBV27 | - | TGTGCCAGCAGTTTATATCGGGAAATCTATAATTCACCCCTCCACTTT | CASSLYREIYNSPLHF
TRBD1 | TRBJ1-6 | TRBV27 | - | TGTGCCAGCAGTCACAGGGGCTATAATTCACCCCTCCACTTT | CASSHRGYNSPLHF
TRBD1 | TRBJ2-4 | TRBV3-1/TRBV3-2 | - | TGTGCCAGCAGCCAAGCTGGGACAGGGCGACTCTTAAACATTCAGTACTTC | CASSQAGTGRLLNIQYF